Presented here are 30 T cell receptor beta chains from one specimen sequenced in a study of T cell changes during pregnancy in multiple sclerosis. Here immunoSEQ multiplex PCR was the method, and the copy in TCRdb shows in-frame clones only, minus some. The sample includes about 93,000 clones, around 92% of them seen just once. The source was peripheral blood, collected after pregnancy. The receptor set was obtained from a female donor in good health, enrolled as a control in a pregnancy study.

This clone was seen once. CDR3 amino acids: CASSQELHLNTEAFF. DNA of the CDR3: TGTGCCAGCAGCCAAGAGTTACACCTGAACACTGAAGCTTTCTTT. The genes are TRBV4-2 and TRBJ1-1, with D uncertain. Per germline, CDR1 LGHNA and CDR2 YNFKEQ. This CDR3 region has 15 residues. V lost 0 bases, J lost 0 bases, and 8 bases lay in between.

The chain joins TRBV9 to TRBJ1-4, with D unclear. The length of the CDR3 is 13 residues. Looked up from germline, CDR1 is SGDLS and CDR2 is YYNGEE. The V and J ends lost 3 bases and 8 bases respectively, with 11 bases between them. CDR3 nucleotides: TGTGCCAGCAGCGGGACGGCGGGGGAAAAACTGTTTTTT. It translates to CASSGTAGEKLFF.

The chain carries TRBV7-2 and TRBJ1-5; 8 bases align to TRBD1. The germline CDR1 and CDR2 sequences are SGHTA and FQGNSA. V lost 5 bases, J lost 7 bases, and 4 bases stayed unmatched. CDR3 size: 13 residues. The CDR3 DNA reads TGTGCCAGCAGCAGAGACAGGGGCCAGCCCCAGCATTTT. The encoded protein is CASSRDRGQPQHF.

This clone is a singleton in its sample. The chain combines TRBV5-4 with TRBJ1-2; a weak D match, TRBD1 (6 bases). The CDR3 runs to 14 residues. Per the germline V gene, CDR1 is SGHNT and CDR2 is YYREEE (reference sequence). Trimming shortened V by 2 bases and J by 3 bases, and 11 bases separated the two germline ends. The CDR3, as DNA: TGTGCCAGCAGCTTACAGGGTCTCGACTATGGCTACACCTTC. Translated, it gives CASSLQGLDYGYTF.

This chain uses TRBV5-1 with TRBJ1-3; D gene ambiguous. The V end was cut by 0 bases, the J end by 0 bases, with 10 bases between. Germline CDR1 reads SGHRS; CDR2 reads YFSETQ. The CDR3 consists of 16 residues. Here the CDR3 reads CASSLAPVNSGNTIYF. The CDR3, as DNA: TGCGCCAGCAGCTTGGCTCCAGTCAACTCTGGAAACACCATATATTTT.

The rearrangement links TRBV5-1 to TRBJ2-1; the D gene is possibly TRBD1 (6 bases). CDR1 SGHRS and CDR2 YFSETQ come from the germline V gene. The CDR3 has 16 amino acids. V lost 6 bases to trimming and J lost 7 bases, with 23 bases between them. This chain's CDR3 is CASTSNRVNPINEQFF. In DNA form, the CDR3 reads TGCGCCAGCACCTCGAACAGGGTAAATCCTATAAATGAGCAGTTCTTC.

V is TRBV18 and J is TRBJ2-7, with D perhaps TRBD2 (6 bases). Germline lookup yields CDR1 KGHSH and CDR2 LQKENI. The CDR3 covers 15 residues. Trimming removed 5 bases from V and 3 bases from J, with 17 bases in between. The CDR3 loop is CASSSTPKGGYEQYF. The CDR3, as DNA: TGTGCCAGCTCATCCACCCCGAAGGGAGGCTACGAGCAGTACTTC.

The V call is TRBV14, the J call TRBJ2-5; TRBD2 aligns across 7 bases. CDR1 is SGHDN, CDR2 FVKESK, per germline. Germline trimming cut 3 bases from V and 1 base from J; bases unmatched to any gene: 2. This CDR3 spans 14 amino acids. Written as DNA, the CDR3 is TGTGCCAGCAGCCAGGGGGGGATCCAAGAGACCCAGTACTTC. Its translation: CASSQGGIQETQYF.

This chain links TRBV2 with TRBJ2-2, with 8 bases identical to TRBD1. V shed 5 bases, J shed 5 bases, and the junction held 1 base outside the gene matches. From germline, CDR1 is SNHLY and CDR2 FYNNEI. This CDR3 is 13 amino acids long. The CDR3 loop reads CASSRQGTGELFF. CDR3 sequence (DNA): TGTGCCAGCAGTCGACAGGGGACCGGGGAGCTGTTTTTT.

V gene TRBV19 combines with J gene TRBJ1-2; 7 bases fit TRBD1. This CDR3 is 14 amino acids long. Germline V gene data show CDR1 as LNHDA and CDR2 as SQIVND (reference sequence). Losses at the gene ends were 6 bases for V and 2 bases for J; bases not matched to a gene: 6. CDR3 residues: CASRVVGQNYGYTF. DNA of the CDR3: TGTGCCAGTAGGGTGGTGGGACAGAACTATGGCTACACCTTC.

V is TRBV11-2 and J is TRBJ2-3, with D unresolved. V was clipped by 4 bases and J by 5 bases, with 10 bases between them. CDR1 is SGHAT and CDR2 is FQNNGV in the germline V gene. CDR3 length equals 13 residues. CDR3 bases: TGTGCCAGCAGCTCCCATCGAGGAGATACGCAGTATTTT. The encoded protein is CASSSHRGDTQYF.

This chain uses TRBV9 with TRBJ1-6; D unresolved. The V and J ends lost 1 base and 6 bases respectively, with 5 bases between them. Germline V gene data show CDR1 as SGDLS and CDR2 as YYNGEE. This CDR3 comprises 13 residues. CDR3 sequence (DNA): TGTGCCAGCAGCGTAACTGCTAATTCACCCCTCCACTTT. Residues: CASSVTANSPLHF.

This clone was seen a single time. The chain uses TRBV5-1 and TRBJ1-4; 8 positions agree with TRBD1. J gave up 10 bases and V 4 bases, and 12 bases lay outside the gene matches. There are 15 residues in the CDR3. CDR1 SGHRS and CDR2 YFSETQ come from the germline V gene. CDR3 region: CASSTGQGEVRKLFF. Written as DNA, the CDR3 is TGCGCCAGCAGCACCGGACAGGGCGAGGTTCGAAAACTGTTTTTT.

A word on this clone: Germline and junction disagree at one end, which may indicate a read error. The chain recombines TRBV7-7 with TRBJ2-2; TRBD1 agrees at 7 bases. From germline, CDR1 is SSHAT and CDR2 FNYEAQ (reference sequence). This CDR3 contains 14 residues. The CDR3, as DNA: TGTGCTAGCAGCCTTACAGGGGCCACCGGGGAGCTGTTTTTT. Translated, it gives CASSLTGATGELFF.

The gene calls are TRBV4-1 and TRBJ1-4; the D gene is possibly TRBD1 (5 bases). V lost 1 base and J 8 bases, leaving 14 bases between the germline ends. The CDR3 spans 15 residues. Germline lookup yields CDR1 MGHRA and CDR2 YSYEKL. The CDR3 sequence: CASSQVIPGPEKLFF. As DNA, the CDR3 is TGCGCCAGCAGCCAAGTAATTCCAGGGCCCGAAAAACTGTTTTTT.

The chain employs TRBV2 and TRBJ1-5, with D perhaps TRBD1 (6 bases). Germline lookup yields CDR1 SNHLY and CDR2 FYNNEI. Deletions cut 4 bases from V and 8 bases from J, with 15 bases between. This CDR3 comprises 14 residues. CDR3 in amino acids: CASSALGAMEPQHF. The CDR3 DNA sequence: TGTGCCAGCAGTGCCTTGGGGGCTATGGAGCCCCAGCATTTT.

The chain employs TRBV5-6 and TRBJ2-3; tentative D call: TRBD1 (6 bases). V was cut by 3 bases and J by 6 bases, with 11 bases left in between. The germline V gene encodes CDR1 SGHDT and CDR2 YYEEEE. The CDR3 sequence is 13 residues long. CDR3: CASSWDTADTQYF. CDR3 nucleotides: TGTGCCAGCAGCTGGGACACGGCTGATACGCAGTATTTT.

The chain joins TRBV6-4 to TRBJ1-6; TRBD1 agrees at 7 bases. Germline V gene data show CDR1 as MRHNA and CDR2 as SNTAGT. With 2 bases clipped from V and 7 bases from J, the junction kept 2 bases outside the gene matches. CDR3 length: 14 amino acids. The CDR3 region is CASSDHRGNSPLHF. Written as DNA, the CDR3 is TGTGCCAGCAGTGACCACAGGGGAAATTCACCCCTCCACTTT.

The CDR3: CASSKAPQLNRGYTF. CDR3 nucleotide sequence: TGTGCCAGCAGCAAAGCGCCACAGTTGAATCGTGGCTACACCTTC. V usage is TRBV21-1 and J usage is TRBJ1-2; TRBD1 reflects the table's D call only, with no check against the DNA. TRBV21-1 is marked as a pseudogene. The CDR3 has 15 amino acids.

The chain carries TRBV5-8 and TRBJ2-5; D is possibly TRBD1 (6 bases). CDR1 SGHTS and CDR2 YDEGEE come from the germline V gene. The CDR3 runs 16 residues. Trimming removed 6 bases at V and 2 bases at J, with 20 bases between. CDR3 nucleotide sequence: TGTGCCAGCACCCTCCCAGGGGAAGGAAAGCAAGAGACCCAGTACTTC. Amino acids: CASTLPGEGKQETQYF.

The CDR3 reads CASSSQQGENEKLFF. The CDR3, as DNA: TGTGCCAGCTCATCTCAACAGGGTGAAAATGAAAAACTGTTTTTT. The chain uses TRBV18 and TRBJ1-4; TRBD1 might be the D (6 bases). CDR1 is KGHSH, CDR2 LQKENI, per germline. V lost 5 bases, J lost 5 bases, and 15 bases lay in between. The CDR3 is 15 amino acids. The full variable domain, its missing parts supplied by reference TRBV18 and TRBJ1-4, is NAGVMQNPRHLVRRRGQEARLRCSPMKGHSHVYWYRQLPEEGLKFMVYLQKENIIDESGMPKERFSAEFPKEGPSILRIQQVVRGDSAAYFCASSSQQGENEKLFFGSGTQLSVL.

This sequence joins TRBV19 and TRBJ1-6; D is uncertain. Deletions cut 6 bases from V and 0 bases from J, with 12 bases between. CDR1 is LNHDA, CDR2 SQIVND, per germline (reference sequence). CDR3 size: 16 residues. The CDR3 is CASRTLPGSYNSPLHF. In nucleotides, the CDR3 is TGTGCCAGTAGGACTCTCCCGGGCTCCTATAATTCACCCCTCCACTTT.

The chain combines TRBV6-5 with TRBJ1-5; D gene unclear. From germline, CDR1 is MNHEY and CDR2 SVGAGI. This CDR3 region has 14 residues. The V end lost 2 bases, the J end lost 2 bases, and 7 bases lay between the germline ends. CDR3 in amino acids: CASSYMAGNQPQHF. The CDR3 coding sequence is TGTGCCAGCAGTTACATGGCGGGCAATCAGCCCCAGCATTTT.

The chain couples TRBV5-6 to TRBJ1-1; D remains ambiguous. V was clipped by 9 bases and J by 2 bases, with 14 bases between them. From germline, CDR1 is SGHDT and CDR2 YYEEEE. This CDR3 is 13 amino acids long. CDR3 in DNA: TGTGCCACTTTATCCCGGGGAAACACTGAAGCTTTCTTT. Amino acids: CATLSRGNTEAFF. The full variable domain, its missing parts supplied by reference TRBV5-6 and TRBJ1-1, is DAGVTQSPTHLIKTRGQQVTLRCSPKSGHDTVSWYQQALGQGPQFIFQYYEEEERQRGNFPDRFSGHQFPNYSSELNVNALLLGDSALYLCATLSRGNTEAFFGQGTRLTVV.

CDR3 protein: CARSSGTVSYEQYF. The CDR3 coding sequence is TGTGCCAGAAGCTCGGGGACAGTATCCTACGAGCAGTACTTC. This sequence joins TRBV7-5 and TRBJ2-7; the table's D call TRBD1 went unverified against the DNA. TRBV7-5 is marked as a pseudogene. The CDR3 sequence is 14 residues long.

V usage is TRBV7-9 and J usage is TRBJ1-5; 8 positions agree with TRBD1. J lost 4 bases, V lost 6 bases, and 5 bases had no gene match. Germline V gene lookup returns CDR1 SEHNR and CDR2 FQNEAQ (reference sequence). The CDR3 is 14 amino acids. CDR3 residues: CASSFGQGNQPQHF. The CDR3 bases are TGTGCCAGCAGTTTCGGACAGGGTAATCAGCCCCAGCATTTT.

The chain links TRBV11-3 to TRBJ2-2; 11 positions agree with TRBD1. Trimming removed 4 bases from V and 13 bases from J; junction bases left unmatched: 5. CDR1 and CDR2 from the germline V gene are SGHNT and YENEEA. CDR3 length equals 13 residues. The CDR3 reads CASSSRDRGWLFF. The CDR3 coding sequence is TGTGCCAGCAGCTCCCGGGACAGGGGGTGGCTGTTTTTT.

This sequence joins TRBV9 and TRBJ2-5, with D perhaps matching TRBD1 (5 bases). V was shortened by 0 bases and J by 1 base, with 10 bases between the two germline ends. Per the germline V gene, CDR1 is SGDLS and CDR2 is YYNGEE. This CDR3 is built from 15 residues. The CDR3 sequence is CASSVALGRQETQYF. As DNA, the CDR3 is TGTGCCAGCAGCGTAGCTTTGGGGCGCCAAGAGACCCAGTACTTC.

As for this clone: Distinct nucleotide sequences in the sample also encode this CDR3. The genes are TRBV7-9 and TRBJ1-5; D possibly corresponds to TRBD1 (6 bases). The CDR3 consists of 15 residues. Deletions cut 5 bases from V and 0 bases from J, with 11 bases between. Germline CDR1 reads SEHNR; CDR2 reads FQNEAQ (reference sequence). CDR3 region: CASSRGQNSNQPQHF. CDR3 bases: TGTGCCAGCAGCAGAGGACAGAATAGCAATCAGCCCCAGCATTTT.

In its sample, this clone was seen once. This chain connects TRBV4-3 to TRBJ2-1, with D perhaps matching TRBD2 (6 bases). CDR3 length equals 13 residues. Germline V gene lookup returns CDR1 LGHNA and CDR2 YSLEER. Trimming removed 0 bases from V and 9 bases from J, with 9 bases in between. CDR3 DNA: TGCGCCAGCAGCCAAGATCGGGAGTCTGAGCAGTTCTTC. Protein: CASSQDRESEQFF.